The clone carrying this T cell receptor (beta chain) was recorded many times. With 6 bases removed from V and 3 bases from J, the gap between germline ends came to 9 bases. The CDR3 is 12 amino acids. Germline V gives CDR1 MDHEN, CDR2 SYDVKM. TRAV and TRBV primers primed cDNA for both TCRalpha and TCRbeta. It was with a constant-region primer and a V-primer adapter that TCRs were amplified over 20 PCR cycles. In vitro transcription served to amplify the mRNA that had been isolated. TCRdb re-derived calls from the reads in MiXCR, one entry per CDR3 protein. The sample yields tens of thousands of distinct CDR3 sequences, less than 30% seen once. The time point denotes: after trial treatment. Noted treatment: LDRT plus nivolumab, ipilimumab, low-dose cyclophosphamide and aspirin (RACIN trial). Advanced solid tumors without tumor-infiltrating lymphocytes were required for inclusion. This entry comes from a study of low-dose radiotherapy and immunotherapy resistance in tumors. Study background: Cohort 1 was given 0.5 Gy per fraction every 2 weeks, for 6.5 Gy total.

The chain links TRBV28 to TRBJ2-7, with unresolved D. The receptor was isolated from a male donor with prostate cancer. The material was PBMCs, obtained after low-dose radiotherapy plus immunotherapy. DNA of the CDR3: TGTGCCAGCAGACTTAGGGACTACGAGCAGTACTTC. Translating it yields CASRLRDYEQYF.